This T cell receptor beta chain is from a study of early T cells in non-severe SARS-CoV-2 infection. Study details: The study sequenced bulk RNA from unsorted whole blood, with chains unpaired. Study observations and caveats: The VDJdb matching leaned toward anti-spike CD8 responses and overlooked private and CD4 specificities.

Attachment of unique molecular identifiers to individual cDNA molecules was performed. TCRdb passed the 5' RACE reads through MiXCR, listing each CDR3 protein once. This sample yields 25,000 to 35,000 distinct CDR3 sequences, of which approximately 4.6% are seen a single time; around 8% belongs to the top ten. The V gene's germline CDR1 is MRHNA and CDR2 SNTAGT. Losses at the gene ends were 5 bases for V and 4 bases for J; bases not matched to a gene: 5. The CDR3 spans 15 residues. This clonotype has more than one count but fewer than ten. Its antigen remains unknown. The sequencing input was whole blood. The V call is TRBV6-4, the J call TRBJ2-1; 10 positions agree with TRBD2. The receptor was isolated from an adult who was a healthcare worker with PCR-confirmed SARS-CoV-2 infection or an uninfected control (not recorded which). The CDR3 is CASSLLAGEYNEQFF. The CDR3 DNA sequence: TGTGCCAGCAGTCTCCTAGCGGGGGAATACAATGAGCAGTTCTTC.